The clone carrying this T cell receptor beta chain has a count of ten or more. As yet, its antigen is unknown. The data originate from a study of human T cells and chemical hapten exposure. Overall study: How much TCR each sample yielded varied, mostly because pooled library volumes differed slightly.

This CDR3 region has 15 residues. Per the germline V gene, CDR1 is SGHRS and CDR2 is YFSETQ. Trimming shortened V by 4 bases and J by 7 bases, and 17 bases separated the two germline ends. Notes on the study in general: Given that the donors had alopecia, their immune response may differ from that seen in healthy people.

TCRdb ran MiXCR on the RACE reads and lists one entry per CDR3 protein. This table holds under 100,000 distinct CDR3 sequences, approximately 11% found once. As to time point: patch test 3, about 24 weeks after DPC sensitization. Treatment in this sample: therapeutic diphenylcyclopropenone sensitization with weekly scalp DPC. This clonotype was obtained from a woman aged 45-65 years with alopecia areata. Some clones in this sample may be carry-over from other donors' samples. Material: whole blood, obtained in connection with sensitization to the hapten diphenylcyclopropenone (DPC). V gene TRBV5-1 combines with J gene TRBJ1-4, with D hard to call. For the CDR3, the DNA is TGCGCCAGCAGCCTCTCCGGGAGCCCTCTTGAAAAACTGTTTTTT. This translates into CASSLSGSPLEKLFF.